Following are 5 T cell receptor beta chains from one sample sequenced in a study of CD8+CD57+ T cells in acquired aplastic anemia. Genomic DNA served as template for TCR beta VDJ and CDR3 profiling. Via MiXCR, TCRdb re-called the reads, giving one row per CDR3 protein. The table records 100,000 to 150,000 distinct CDR3 sequences, less than 45% of them present only once. Sequences were obtained from sorted CD4+, CD8+, or CD8+CD57+ T cells (not recorded which) from PBMCs. The receptor source for this set is a human donor in good health, serving as a control.

This clonotype was observed at least ten times. This sequence joins TRBV25-1 and TRBJ2-5; D gene unclear. V lost 5 bases, J lost 4 bases, and 14 bases lay in between. Germline V CDR1 and CDR2: MGHDK, SYGVNS. The CDR3 is 14 residues long. The DNA of the CDR3 is TGTGCCAGCAGTATAAAGCTAGGCTTAGAGACCCAGTACTTC. Translated: CASSIKLGLETQYF.

The chain is built from TRBV24-1 and TRBJ2-3, with 8 bases fitting TRBD2. Trimming cost V 4 bases and J 2 bases; bases outside gene matches: 4. Germline lookup yields CDR1 KGHDR and CDR2 SFDVKD. This CDR3 region has 15 residues. The CDR3 DNA reads TGTGCCACCAGTGACCCCGGGAGGGTCACAGATACGCAGTATTTT. It encodes CATSDPGRVTDTQYF.

There are many counts of this clonotype. This chain's CDR3 is CSARGGGNSYEQYF. CDR3 sequence (DNA): TGCAGTGCTAGAGGGGGGGGAAATTCCTACGAGCAGTACTTC. This rearrangement joins TRBV20-1 to TRBJ2-7; 7 bases line up with TRBD2. J lost 1 base, V lost 1 base, and 4 bases had no gene match. The V gene's germline CDR1 is DFQATT and CDR2 SNEGSKA (reference sequence). This CDR3 comprises 14 residues.

This clonotype has at least ten counts. The rearrangement links TRBV20-1 to TRBJ1-6, with 7 bases fitting TRBD1. Per the germline V gene, CDR1 is DFQATT and CDR2 is SNEGSKA (reference sequence). The CDR3 has 13 amino acids. After removal of 4 bases from V and 9 bases from J, the junction contained 6 bases not matched to a gene. The CDR3 nucleotides read TGCAGTGCTAAGGAGACAGGGATTTCACCCCTCCACTTT. Translated: CSAKETGISPLHF.

This clonotype was picked up many times. This chain uses TRBV6-5 with TRBJ1-1, with TRBD1 matching 8 bases. The CDR3 is made up of 13 amino acids. Per germline, CDR1 MNHEY and CDR2 SVGAGI. The J segment lost 8 bases and the V segment lost 2 bases, leaving 4 bases of the junction unmatched. The CDR3 protein is CASSYKDREEAFF. In nucleotides, the CDR3 is TGTGCCAGCAGTTACAAGGACAGGGAGGAAGCTTTCTTT.